This TCR beta chain was sequenced during a study of T-cell reconstitution after alpha-beta-depleted transplantation in children. The CDR3 loop spans 17 amino acids. CDR1 is MGHRA and CDR2 is YSYEKL in the germline V gene. The ends lost 2 bases at V and 2 bases at J; junction bases unmatched: 6. Unique molecular identifiers were used in preparing the TCRbeta library. TCRdb re-analysed the PCR reads in MiXCR, keeping a single row per CDR3 protein. Here the sample spans more than 450,000 distinct CDR3 sequences, around 19% being singletons. The genes are TRBV4-1 and TRBJ2-3, with 11 bases identical to TRBD2. The sample consisted of PBMCs from the stem cell graft donor, taken from the stem cell graft. The clonotype was recovered from a human donor who donated a stem cell graft to a child with acute lymphoblastic leukemia. CDR3 nucleotide sequence: TGCGCCAGCAGCCAAACCGGGACTAGCGGACCCACAGATACGCAGTATTTT. Translation gives CASSQTGTSGPTDTQYF.